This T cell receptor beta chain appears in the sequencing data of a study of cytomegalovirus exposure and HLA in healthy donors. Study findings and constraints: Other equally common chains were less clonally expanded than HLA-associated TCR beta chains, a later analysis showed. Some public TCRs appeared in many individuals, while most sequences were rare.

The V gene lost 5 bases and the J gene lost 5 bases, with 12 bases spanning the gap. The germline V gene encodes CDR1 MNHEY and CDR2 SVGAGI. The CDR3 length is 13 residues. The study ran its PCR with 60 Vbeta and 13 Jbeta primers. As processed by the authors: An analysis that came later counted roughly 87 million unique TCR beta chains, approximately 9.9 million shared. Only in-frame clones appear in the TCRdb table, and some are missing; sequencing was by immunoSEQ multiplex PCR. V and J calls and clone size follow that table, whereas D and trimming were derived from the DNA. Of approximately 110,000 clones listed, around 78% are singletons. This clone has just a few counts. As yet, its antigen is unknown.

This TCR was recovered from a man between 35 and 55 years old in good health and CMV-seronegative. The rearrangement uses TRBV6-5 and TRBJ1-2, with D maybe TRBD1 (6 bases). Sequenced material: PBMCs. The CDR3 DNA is TGTGCCAGCAGTCTGGACAGAAATTATGGCTACACCTTC. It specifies CASSLDRNYGYTF.